Listed below are T cell receptor beta chains from one sample, sequenced in a study of CD8 T cells in ankylosing spondylitis. MiXCR was run by TCRdb on the 5' RACE reads, yielding one entry per CDR3 protein. Seen here are about 250,000 distinct CDR3 sequences, roughly a tenth observed once, and the top ten hold 2.6%. Sequenced: blood, either unsorted or a sorted T cell fraction (not recorded which). The receptors shown here come from a male donor with ankylosing spondylitis or in good health (not recorded which). CDR3s include the opening cysteine and the closing phenylalanine or tryptophan. A D gene is named only where the DNA matches it firmly. Clone size is given for some rows only: seen once, a few or many times, or a class if the clone is expanded.

J,V,D,size,CDR3,DNA
TRBJ2-7,TRBV5-5,.,many,CASSLEPPGEQYF,TGTGCCAGCAGCTTGGAACCCCCGGGGGAGCAGTACTTC
TRBJ1-5,TRBV18,TRBD1,.,CASSPPGQGAMNNQPQHF,TGTGCCAGCTCACCACCAGGACAGGGGGCAATGAACAATCAGCCCCAGCATTTT
TRBJ2-7,TRBV12-3/TRBV12-4,.,many,CASSFNTYEQYF,TGTGCCAGCAGTTTCAACACCTACGAGCAGTACTTC
TRBJ2-1,TRBV20-1,.,many,CSARDIEPTRGEQFF,TGCAGTGCTAGAGATATAGAGCCCACTCGGGGGGAGCAGTTCTTC
TRBJ1-5,TRBV12-3/TRBV12-4,.,many,CASRMGSQPQHF,TGTGCCAGCAGAATGGGGAGTCAGCCCCAGCATTTT
TRBJ1-1,TRBV7-2,.,.,CASSLVLGTNTEAFF,TGTGCCAGCAGCTTAGTTCTGGGGACCAACACTGAAGCTTTCTTT
TRBJ2-1,TRBV5-1,TRBD2,many,CASSRDSGSSSYNEQFF,TGCGCCAGTTCCCGGGATAGCGGGAGTTCCTCCTACAATGAGCAGTTCTTC
TRBJ2-7,TRBV5-6,TRBD2,many,CASSIPGTRNNEQYF,TGTGCCAGCAGCATCCCCGGGACTAGAAATAACGAGCAGTACTTC
TRBJ2-7,TRBV12-3/TRBV12-4,TRBD2,many,CASQRGSYEQYF,TGTGCCAGTCAGCGGGGGTCCTACGAGCAGTACTTC
TRBJ1-1,TRBV20-1,.,many,CSARDWGGMNTEAFF,TGCAGTGCTAGAGATTGGGGGGGCATGAACACTGAAGCTTTCTTT
TRBJ2-1,TRBV5-1,.,many,CASSLGQPDNEQFF,TGCGCCAGCAGCTTGGGACAGCCAGACAATGAGCAGTTCTTC
TRBJ2-1,TRBV21-1,.,.,CASSTRTPEQFF,TGTGCCAGCAGCACCCGGACACCCGAGCAGTTCTTC
TRBJ2-1,TRBV10-3,.,many,CAISFESPPGEQFF,TGTGCCATCAGTTTTGAGTCCCCTCCGGGTGAGCAGTTCTTC
TRBJ2-3,TRBV5-1,.,.,CASSFEGSTDTQYF,TGCGCCAGCAGCTTCGAGGGGAGCACAGATACGCAGTATTTT
TRBJ2-6,TRBV4-2,.,many,CASSQDLGSGANVLTF,TGTGCCAGCAGCCAAGATCTGGGCTCTGGGGCCAACGTCCTGACTTTC
TRBJ2-1,TRBV7-6,TRBD2,few,CASSRETSGYNEQFF,TGTGCCAGCAGCCGTGAGACTAGCGGGTACAATGAGCAGTTCTTC
TRBJ1-4,TRBV4-1,TRBD1,many,CASSPKQGPTNEKLFF,TGCGCCAGCAGCCCCAAACAGGGGCCAACTAATGAAAAACTGTTTTTT
TRBJ2-1,TRBV11-2,.,many,CASSRVGAGASPQNEQFF,TGTGCCAGCAGCAGGGTGGGGGCCGGGGCCAGTCCCCAGAATGAGCAGTTCTTC
TRBJ1-5,TRBV7-2,TRBD1,.,CASSLAGTGVNQPQHF,TGTGCCAGCAGCTTAGCCGGGACAGGGGTAAATCAGCCCCAGCATTTT
TRBJ2-3,TRBV5-1,TRBD1,.,CASSLAGTGGADTQYF,TGCGCCAGCAGCTTGGCCGGGACAGGGGGCGCAGATACGCAGTATTTT
TRBJ2-1,TRBV5-1,.,many,CASNTDLNNEQFF,TGCGCCAGCAACACAGATCTGAACAATGAGCAGTTCTTC
TRBJ2-7,TRBV7-8,.,.,CASRPPGWSSYEQYF,TGTGCCAGCAGACCACCCGGCTGGAGCTCCTACGAGCAGTACTTC
TRBJ2-3,TRBV6-4,.,.,CASSASPTDAQYF,TGTGCCAGCAGTGCCTCCCCCACAGATGCGCAGTATTTT
TRBJ1-1,TRBV3-1,.,many,CASSPGAGLLMNTEAFF,TGTGCCAGCAGCCCAGGGGCGGGCCTGCTGATGAACACTGAAGCTTTCTTT
TRBJ2-7,TRBV7-9,.,few,CASRRSVQGAHEQYF,TGTGCCAGCAGGCGCTCTGTTCAGGGAGCCCACGAGCAGTACTTC
TRBJ2-7,TRBV7-6,TRBD2,few,CASSPSGGGYEQYF,TGTGCCAGCAGCCCTAGCGGCGGGGGCTACGAGCAGTACTTC